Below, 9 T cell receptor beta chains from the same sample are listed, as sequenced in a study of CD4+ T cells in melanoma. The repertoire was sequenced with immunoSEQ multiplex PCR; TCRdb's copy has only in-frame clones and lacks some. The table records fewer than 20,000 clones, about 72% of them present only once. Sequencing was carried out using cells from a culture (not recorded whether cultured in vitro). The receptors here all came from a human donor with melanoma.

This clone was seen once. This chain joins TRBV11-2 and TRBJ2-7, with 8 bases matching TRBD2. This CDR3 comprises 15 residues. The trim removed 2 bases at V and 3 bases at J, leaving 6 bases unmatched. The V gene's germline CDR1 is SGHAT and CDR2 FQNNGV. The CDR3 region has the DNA TGTGCCAGCAGCTTATTCGGGGGGGACATCTACGAGCAGTACTTC. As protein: CASSLFGGDIYEQYF. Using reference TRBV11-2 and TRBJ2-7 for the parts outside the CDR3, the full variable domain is EAGVAQSPRYKIIEKRQSVAFWCNPISGHATLYWYQQILGQGPKLLIQFQNNGVVDDSQLPKDRFSAERLKGVDSTLKIQPAKLEDSAVYLCASSLFGGDIYEQYFGPGTRLTVT.

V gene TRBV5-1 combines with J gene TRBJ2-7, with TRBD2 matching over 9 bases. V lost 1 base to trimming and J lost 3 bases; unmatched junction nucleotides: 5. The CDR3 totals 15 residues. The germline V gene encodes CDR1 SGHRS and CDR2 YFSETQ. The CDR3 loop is CASSLRLAGNYEQYF. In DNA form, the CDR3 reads TGCGCCAGCAGCTTGCGTCTAGCGGGGAACTACGAGCAGTACTTC. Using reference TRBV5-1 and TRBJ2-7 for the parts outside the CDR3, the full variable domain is KAGVTQTPRYLIKTRGQQVTLSCSPISGHRSVSWYQQTPGQGLQFLFEYFSETQRNKGNFPGRFSGRQFSNSRSEMNVSTLELGDSALYLCASSLRLAGNYEQYFGPGTRLTVT.

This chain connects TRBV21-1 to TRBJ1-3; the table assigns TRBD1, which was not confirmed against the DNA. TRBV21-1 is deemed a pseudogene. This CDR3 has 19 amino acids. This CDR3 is CASSNEMGSPPYSGNTIYF. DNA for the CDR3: TGTGCCAGCAGCAATGAGATGGGCAGCCCACCTTATTCTGGAAACACCATATATTTT.

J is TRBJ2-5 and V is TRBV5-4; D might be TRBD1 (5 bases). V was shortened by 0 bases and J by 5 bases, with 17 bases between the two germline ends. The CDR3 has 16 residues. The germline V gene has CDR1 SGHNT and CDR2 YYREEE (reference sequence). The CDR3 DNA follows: TGTGCCAGCAGCTTGGGGGGTAGGGGCAGGGTGGAGACCCAGTACTTC. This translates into CASSLGGRGRVETQYF. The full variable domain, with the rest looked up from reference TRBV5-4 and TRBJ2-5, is ETGVTQSPTHLIKTRGQQVTLRCSSQSGHNTVSWYQQALGQGPQFIFQYYREEENGRGNFPPRFSGLQFPNYSSELNVNALELDDSALYLCASSLGGRGRVETQYFGPGTRLLVL.

The CDR3 protein is CASSIVFRDHGYTF. The DNA of the CDR3 is TGTGCCAGTAGTATAGTATTCAGGGATCACGGCTACACCTTC. The gene calls are TRBV19 and TRBJ1-2, with D possibly being TRBD1 (5 bases). Germline assignment: CDR1 LNHDA and CDR2 SQIVND (reference sequence). V shed 1 base and J shed 8 bases, with 14 bases lying between them. This CDR3 is 14 amino acids long.

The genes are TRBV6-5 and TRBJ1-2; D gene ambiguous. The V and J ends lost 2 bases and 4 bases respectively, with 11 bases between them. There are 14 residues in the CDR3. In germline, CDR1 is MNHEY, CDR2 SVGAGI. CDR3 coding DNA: TGTGCCAGCAGTTACACCCGGGCCGGCTATGGCTACACCTTC. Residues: CASSYTRAGYGYTF.

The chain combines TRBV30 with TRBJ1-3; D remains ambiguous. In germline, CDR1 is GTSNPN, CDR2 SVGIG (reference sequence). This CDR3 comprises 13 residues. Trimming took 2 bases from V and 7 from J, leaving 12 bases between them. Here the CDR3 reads CAWSSERRNTIYF. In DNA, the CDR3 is TGTGCCTGGAGTTCAGAACGGCGGAACACCATATATTTT.

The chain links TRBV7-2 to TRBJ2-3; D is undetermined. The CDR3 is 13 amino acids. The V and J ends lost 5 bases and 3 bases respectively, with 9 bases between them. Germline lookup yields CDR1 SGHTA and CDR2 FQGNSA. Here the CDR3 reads CASSNRVTDTQYF. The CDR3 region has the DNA TGTGCCAGCAGCAACCGAGTAACAGATACGCAGTATTTT.

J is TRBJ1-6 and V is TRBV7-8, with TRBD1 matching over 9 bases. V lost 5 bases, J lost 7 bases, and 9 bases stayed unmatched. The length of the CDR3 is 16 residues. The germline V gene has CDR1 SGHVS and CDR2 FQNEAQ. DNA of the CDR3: TGTGCCAGCAGCCCCACAGGGGGCAGGGGGAATTCACCCCTCCACTTT. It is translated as CASSPTGGRGNSPLHF.